This T cell receptor (beta chain) was captured by sequencing in a study of blood T cell repertoires in COVID-19. Here immunoSEQ multiplex PCR was the method, and the copy in TCRdb shows in-frame clones only, minus some. The sample has over 80,000 clones; approximately 88% are singletons. This CDR3 comprises 16 residues. The V gene lost 5 bases and the J gene lost 7 bases, with 18 bases spanning the gap. The germline CDR1 and CDR2 sequences are SGHVS and FQNEAQ. The chain is built from TRBV7-8 and TRBJ1-6, with a tentative D call TRBD1 (6 bases). The clonotype was recovered from a man in his 70s with acute or convalescent COVID-19. Sequences were obtained from peripheral blood. This CDR3 is CASSPRAGTMNSPLHF. The CDR3 coding sequence is TGTGCCAGCAGCCCTAGGGCCGGGACAATGAATTCACCCCTCCACTTT.